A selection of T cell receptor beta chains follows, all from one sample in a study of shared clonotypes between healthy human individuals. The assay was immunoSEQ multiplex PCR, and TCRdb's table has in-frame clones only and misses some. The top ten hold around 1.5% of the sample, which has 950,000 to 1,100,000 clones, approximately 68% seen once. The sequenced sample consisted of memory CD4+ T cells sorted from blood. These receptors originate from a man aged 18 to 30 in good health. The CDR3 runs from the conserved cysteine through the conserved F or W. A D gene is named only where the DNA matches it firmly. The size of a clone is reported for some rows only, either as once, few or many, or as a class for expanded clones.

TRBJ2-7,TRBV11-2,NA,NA,CASSPIGSYEQYF,TGTGCCAGCTCCCCTATCGGCTCCTACGAGCAGTACTTC
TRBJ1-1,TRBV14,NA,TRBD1,CASSQGRGLENTEAFF,TGTGCCAGCAGCCAAGGGAGGGGGCTGGAGAACACTGAAGCTTTCTTT
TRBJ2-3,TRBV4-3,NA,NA,CASSPQAASVWVDTQYF,TGCGCCAGCAGCCCACAGGCGGCTAGCGTGTGGGTGGATACGCAGTATTTT
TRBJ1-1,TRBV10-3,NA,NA,CAISPGGTEAFF,TGTGCCATCAGCCCGGGGGGAACTGAAGCTTTCTTT
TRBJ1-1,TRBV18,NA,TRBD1,CASSPPNPGQGAQNTEAFF,TGTGCCAGCTCACCACCAAACCCGGGACAGGGGGCGCAGAACACTGAAGCTTTCTTT
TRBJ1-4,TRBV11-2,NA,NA,CASSLRQAVNEKLFF,TGTGCCAGCAGCCTTCGACAGGCCGTTAATGAAAAACTGTTTTTT
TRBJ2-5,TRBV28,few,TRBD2,CASSSGSPGLAGVETQYF,TGTGCCAGCAGTTCGGGATCACCGGGACTAGCGGGAGTTGAGACCCAGTACTTC
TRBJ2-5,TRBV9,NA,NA,CASSVDKYREETQYF,TGTGCCAGCAGCGTAGACAAATACAGGGAAGAGACCCAGTACTTC
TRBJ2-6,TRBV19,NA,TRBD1,CASRRTGGLPSSGANVLTF,TGTGCCAGTAGAAGGACAGGGGGCCTTCCTAGCTCTGGGGCCAACGTCCTGACTTTC
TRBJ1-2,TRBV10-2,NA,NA,CASSEPQGTLSYTF,TGCGCCAGCAGTGAGCCGCAGGGTACACTATCCTACACCTTC
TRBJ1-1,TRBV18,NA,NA,CASSSNGGNTEAFF,TGTGCCAGCTCATCAAACGGGGGGAACACTGAAGCTTTCTTT
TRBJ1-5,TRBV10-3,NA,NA,CAISESGRDNQPQHF,TGTGCCATCAGTGAGTCAGGACGGGACAATCAGCCCCAGCATTTT
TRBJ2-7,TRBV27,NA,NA,CASSLSGGEGYEQYF,TGTGCCAGCAGTTTATCCGGCGGAGAGGGCTACGAGCAGTACTTC
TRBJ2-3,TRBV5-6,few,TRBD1,CASSSYGTGTDTQYF,TGTGCCAGCAGCTCATACGGGACAGGCACAGATACGCAGTATTTT
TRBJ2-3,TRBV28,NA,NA,CASSNQGRTDTQYF,TGTGCCAGCAGTAACCAGGGGCGGACAGATACGCAGTATTTT
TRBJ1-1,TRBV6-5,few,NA,CASSPAALNTEAFF,TGTGCCAGCAGTCCCGCTGCCTTGAACACTGAAGCTTTCTTT
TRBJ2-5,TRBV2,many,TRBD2,CASSESSGGVATQYF,TGTGCCAGCAGTGAATCTAGCGGGGGGGTCGCGACCCAGTACTTC
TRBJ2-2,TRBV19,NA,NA,CASSKQGRDTGELFF,TGTGCCAGTAGTAAGCAGGGTAGGGACACCGGGGAGCTGTTTTTT
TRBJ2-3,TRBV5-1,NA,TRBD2,CASSLQAGDINTQYF,TGCGCCAGCAGCTTGCAAGCGGGAGATATAAATACGCAGTATTTT
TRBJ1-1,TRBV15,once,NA,CATSRGQNTEAFF,TGTGCCACCAGCAGAGGGCAGAACACTGAAGCTTTCTTT
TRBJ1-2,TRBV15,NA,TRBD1,CATSNPGTANYGYTF,TGTGCCACCAGCAACCCTGGGACAGCTAACTATGGCTACACCTTC
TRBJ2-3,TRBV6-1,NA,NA,CASRVGTSTDTQYF,TGTGCCAGCCGGGTGGGGACGAGCACAGATACGCAGTATTTT
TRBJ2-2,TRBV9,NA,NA,CASSYSTNTGELFF,TGTGCCAGCAGTTACAGTACGAACACCGGGGAGCTGTTTTTT
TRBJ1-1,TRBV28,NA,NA,CASSPPGREWTEAFF,TGTGCCAGCAGTCCTCCCGGACGGGAGTGGACTGAAGCTTTCTTT
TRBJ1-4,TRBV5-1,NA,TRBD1,CASSPAGQDHEKLFF,TGCGCCAGCAGCCCGGCCGGACAGGACCATGAAAAACTGTTTTTT
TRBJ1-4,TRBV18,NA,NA,CASSKRYPATNEKLFF,TGTGCCAGCTCAAAGAGGTACCCTGCAACTAATGAAAAACTGTTTTTT
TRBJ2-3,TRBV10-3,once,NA,CAIHMSVADTQYF,TGTGCCATCCACATGTCTGTGGCAGATACGCAGTATTTT
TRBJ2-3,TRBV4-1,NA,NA,CASSHGTSSTDTQYF,TGCGCCAGCAGCCATGGGACCAGTAGCACAGATACGCAGTATTTT
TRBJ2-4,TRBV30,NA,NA,CAWSVLRDPRDIQYF,TGTGCCTGGAGTGTACTAAGGGACCCCAGGGACATTCAGTACTTC
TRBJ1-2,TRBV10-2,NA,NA,CATLTATYNYGYTF,TGCGCCACCCTGACAGCCACATATAACTATGGCTACACCTTC
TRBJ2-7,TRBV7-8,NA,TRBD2,CASSLGQGGREQYF,TGTGCCAGCAGCTTAGGGCAGGGAGGGCGCGAGCAGTACTTC
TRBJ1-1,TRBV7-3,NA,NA,CASSLRSAPYTEAFF,TGTGCCAGCAGCTTACGTTCGGCACCCTACACTGAAGCTTTCTTT
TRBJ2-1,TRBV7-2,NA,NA,CASSLVEGLHPFF,TGTGCCAGCAGCTTAGTGGAGGGACTCCATCCTTTCTTC
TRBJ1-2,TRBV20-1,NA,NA,CSATNSYGYTF,TGCAGTGCGACCAACAGTTATGGCTACACCTTC
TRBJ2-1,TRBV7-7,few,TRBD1,CASSPGTGGNNEQFF,TGTGCTAGCAGCCCCGGGACAGGGGGTAACAATGAGCAGTTCTTC
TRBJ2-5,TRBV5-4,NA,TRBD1,CASSPTGFGETQYF,TGTGCCAGCAGCCCGACAGGGTTTGGAGAGACCCAGTACTTC
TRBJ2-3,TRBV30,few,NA,CAWAWPGVTDTQYF,TGTGCCTGGGCGTGGCCTGGGGTTACAGATACGCAGTATTTT
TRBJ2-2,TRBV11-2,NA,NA,CASSLEPIRAATGELFF,TGTGCCAGCAGCTTAGAACCGATCAGGGCGGCCACCGGGGAGCTGTTTTTT
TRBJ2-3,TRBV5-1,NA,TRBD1,CASRQGATDTQYF,TGCGCCAGCAGACAGGGGGCCACAGATACGCAGTATTTT
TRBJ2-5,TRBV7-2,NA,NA,CASSRGQTSMGETQYF,TGTGCCAGCAGCCGGGGACAGACTAGTATGGGAGAGACCCAGTACTTC